Sequencing of this T cell receptor beta chain was carried out in a study of T cell responses to AZD1222 COVID-19 vaccine. Study-level findings and limits: White British people made up most donors, females outnumbered males, and clonal diversity was possibly underestimated. Researchers report vaccine-associated CD4 TCRs spanning spike, with dominance at 160-218 and 743-854. Just a handful of AZD1222 recipients were seropositive at baseline.

Trimming cost V 4 bases and J 6 bases, with 22 bases left between them. This CDR3 region has 17 residues. CDR1 SGHTA and CDR2 FQGNSA come from the germline V gene. Turning to this clone: As yet, its antigen is unknown.

Data came from immunoSEQ multiplex PCR; TCRdb stores just in-frame clones and leaves some out. Of approximately 120,000 clones in the sample, roughly 90% were seen once. The origin of this receptor is an adult in good health. This chain connects TRBV7-2 to TRBJ1-5; weak D call: TRBD1 (6 bases). The sample here was peripheral blood, taken on day 0 of AZD1222 vaccination. Here the CDR3 DNA reads TGTGCCAGCAGCTCTTATGGCGGGGGCTCGGTAGCTCAGCCCCAGCATTTT. Protein: CASSSYGGGSVAQPQHF.